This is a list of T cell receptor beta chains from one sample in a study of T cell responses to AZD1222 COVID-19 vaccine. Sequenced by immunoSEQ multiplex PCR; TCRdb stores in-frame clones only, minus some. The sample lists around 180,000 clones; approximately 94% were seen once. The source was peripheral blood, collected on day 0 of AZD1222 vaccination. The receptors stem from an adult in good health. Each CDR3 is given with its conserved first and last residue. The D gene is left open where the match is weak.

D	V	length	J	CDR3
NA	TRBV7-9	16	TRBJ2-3	CASSLVVPGSTDTQYF
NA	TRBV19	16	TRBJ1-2	CASSPGRRISNYGYTF
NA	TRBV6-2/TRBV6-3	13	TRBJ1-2	CASSYSYSYGYTF
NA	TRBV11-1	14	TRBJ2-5	CASSLVGVGETQYF
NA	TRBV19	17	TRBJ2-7	CASSIVAGSGADYEQYF
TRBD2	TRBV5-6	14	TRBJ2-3	CASSFSGIIDTQYF
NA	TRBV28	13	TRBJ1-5	CATTGRASQPQHF
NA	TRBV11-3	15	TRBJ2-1	CASSLEVGSYNEQFF
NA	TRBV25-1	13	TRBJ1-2	CASSLDRTYGYTF
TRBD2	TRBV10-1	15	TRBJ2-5	CASSPGLAAQETQYF
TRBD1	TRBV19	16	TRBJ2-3	CASSIAGGDGKYTQYF
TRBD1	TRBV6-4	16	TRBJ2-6	CASSPGQGDGANVLTF
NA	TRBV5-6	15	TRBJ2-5	CASSLAQGLQETQYF
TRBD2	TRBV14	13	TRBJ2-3	CASSQEGTRRQYF
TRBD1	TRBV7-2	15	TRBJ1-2	CASSIGTEWYYGYTF
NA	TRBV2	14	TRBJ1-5	CASSEMGANQPQHF
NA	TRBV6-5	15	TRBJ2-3	CASSYSRLLVDTQYF
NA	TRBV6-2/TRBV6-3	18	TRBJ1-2	CASSNTERVRQGHAGYTF
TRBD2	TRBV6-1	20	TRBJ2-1	CASSDPVPRLAGEVGNEQFF
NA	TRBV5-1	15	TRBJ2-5	CASRRAFSILETQYF
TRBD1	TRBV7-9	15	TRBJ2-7	CASSSRRDRDYEQYF
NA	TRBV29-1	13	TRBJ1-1	CSVAQVLGTEAFF
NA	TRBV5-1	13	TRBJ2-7	CASSFPSSYEQYF
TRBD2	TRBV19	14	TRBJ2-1	CASSILAGNNEQFF
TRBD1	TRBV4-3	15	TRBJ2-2	CASRADRGLTGELFF
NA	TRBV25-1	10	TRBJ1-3	CAAHGNTIYF
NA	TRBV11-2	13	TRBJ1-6	CASSSTGTSPLHF
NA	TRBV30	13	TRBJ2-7	CAWSPGPVNEQYF
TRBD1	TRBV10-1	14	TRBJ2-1	CASARDRAVNEQFF
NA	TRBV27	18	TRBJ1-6	CASSWGRLRSSYNSPLHF
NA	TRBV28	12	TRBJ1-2	CASSLPRYGYTF
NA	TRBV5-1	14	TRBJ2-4	CASSSEIAKNIQYF
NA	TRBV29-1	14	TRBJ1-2	CSVEGPGADYGYTF
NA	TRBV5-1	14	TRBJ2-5	CASSLQTAQETQYF
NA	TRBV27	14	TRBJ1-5	CASRSLGQFQPQHF
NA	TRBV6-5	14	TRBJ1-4	CASSYSATGEKLFF
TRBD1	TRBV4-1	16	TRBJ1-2	CASSPLSRQGNYGYTF
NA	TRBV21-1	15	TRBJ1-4	CASSKVPGEGEKLFF
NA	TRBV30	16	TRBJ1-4	CAWSPIGAATNEKLFF
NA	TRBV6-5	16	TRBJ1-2	CASSYFRGALPYGYTF
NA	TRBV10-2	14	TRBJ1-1	CASSDWTPNSEAFF
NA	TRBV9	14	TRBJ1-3	CASSADRGGNTIYF
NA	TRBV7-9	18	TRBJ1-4	CASSLALGSGTTGEKLFF
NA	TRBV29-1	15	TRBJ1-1	CSVATGQIMNTEAFF
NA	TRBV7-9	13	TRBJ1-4	CASSSGAYEKLFF
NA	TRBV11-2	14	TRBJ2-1	CASSLDGRLGEQFF
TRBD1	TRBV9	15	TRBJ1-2	CASSVERTGAGGYTF
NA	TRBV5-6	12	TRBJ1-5	CASSLGSQPQHF
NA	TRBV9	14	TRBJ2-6	CASSSPGHPAPLTF